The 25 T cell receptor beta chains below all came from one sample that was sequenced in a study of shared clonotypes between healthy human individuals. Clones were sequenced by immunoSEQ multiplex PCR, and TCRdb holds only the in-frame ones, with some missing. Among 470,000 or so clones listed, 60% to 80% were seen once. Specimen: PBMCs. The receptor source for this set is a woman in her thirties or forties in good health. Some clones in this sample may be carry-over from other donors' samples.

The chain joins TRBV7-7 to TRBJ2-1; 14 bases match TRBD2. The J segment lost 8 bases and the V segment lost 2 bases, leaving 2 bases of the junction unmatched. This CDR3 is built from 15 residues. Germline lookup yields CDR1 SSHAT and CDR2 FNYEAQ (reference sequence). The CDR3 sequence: CASSLQGLAGDEQFF. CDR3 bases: TGTGCCAGCAGCTTACAGGGACTAGCGGGAGATGAGCAGTTCTTC.

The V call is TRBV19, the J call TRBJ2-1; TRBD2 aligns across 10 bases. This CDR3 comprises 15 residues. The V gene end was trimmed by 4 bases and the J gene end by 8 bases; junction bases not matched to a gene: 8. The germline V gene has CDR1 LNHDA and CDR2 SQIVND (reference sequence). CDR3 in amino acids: CASSTPGLASHEQFF. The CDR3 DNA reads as TGTGCCAGTAGTACCCCGGGACTAGCGTCGCATGAGCAGTTCTTC.

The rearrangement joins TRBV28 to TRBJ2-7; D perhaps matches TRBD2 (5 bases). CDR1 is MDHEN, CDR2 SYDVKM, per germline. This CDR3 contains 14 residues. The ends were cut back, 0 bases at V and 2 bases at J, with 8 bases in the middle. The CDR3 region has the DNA TGTGCCAGCAGTTTATGGGGAGATACCTACGAGCAGTACTTC. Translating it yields CASSLWGDTYEQYF.

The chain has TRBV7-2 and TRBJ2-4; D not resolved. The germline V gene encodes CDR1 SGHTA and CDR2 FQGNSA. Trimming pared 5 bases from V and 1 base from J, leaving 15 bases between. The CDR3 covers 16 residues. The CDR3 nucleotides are TGTGCCAGCAGCCCGTCAAACCTCTTCGCCAAAAACATTCAGTACTTC. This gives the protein CASSPSNLFAKNIQYF.

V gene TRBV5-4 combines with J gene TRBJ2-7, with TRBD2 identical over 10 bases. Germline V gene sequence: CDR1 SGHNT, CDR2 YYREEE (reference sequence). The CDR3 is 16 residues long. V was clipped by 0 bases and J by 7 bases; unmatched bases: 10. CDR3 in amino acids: CASSLGGTSGIREQYF. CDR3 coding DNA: TGTGCCAGCAGCTTGGGGGGTACTAGCGGGATAAGAGAGCAGTACTTC.

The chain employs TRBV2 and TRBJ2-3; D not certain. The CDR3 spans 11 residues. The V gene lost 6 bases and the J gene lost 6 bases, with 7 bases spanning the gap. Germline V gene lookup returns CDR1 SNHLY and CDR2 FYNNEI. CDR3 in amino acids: CASSPRDTQYF. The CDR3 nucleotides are TGTGCCAGCAGCCCCAGGGATACGCAGTATTTT.

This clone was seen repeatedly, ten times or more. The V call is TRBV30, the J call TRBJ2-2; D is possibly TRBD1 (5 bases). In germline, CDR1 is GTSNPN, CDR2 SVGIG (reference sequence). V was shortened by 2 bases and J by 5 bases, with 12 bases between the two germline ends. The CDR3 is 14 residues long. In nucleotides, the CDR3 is TGTGCCTGGAGTAGGGGATATGGGACCGGGGAGCTGTTTTTT. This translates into CAWSRGYGTGELFF.

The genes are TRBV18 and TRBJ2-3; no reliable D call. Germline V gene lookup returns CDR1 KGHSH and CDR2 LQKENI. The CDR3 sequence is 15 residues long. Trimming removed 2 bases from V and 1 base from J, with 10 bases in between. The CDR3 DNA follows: TGTGCCAGCTCACCAACCGTCTCGGGCACAGATACGCAGTATTTT. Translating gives CASSPTVSGTDTQYF.

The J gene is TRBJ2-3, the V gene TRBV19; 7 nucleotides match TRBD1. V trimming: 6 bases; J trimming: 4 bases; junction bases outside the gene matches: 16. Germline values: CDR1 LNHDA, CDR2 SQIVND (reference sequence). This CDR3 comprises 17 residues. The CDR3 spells CASSTLQGQTDADTQYF. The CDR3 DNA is TGTGCCAGTAGCACCCTACAGGGGCAGACGGACGCAGATACGCAGTATTTT.

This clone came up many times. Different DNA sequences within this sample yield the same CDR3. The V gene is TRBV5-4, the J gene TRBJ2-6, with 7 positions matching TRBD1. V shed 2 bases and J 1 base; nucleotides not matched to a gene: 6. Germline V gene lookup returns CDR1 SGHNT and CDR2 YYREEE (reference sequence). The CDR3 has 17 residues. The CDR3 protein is CASSLPGQISGANVLTF. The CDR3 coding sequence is TGTGCCAGCAGCTTACCGGGACAGATTTCTGGGGCCAACGTCCTGACTTTC.

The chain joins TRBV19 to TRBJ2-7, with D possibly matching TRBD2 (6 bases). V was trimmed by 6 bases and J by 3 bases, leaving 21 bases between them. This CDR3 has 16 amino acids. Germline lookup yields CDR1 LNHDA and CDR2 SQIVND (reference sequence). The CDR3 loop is CASSLHTGEAIYEQYF. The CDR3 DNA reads TGTGCCAGTAGCCTCCATACGGGAGAGGCGATCTACGAGCAGTACTTC.

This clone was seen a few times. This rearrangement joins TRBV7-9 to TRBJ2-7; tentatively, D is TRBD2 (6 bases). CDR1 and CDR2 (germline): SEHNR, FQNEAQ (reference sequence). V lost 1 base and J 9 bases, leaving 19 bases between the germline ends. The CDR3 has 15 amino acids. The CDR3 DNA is TGTGCCAGCAGCTTAGGGGGGGACGGTAATGACGCGCAGTACTTC. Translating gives CASSLGGDGNDAQYF.

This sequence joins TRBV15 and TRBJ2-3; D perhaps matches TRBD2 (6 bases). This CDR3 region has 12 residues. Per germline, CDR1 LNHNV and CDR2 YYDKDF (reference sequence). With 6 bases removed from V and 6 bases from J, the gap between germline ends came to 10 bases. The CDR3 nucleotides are TGTGCCACCAGGGCGGGACTGGATACGCAGTATTTT. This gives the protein CATRAGLDTQYF.

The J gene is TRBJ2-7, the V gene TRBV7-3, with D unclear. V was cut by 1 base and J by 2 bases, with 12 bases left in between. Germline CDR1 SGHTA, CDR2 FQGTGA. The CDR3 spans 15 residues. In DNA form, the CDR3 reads TGTGCCAGCAGCTTAATCCCGACGGAGACCTACGAGCAGTACTTC. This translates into CASSLIPTETYEQYF.

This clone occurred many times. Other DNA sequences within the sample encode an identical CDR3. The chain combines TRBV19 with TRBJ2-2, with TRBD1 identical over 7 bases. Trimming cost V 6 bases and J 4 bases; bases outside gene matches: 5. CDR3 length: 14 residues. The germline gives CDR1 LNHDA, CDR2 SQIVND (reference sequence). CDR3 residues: CASRRQGVTGELFF. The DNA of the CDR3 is TGTGCCAGTAGAAGACAGGGCGTCACCGGGGAGCTGTTTTTT.

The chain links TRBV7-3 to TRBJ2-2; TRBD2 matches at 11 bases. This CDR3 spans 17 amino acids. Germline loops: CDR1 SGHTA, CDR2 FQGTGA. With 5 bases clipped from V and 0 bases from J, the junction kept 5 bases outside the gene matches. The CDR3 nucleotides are TGTGCCAGCAGCAGACTAGCGGGATCCGCGAACACCGGGGAGCTGTTTTTT. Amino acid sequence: CASSRLAGSANTGELFF.

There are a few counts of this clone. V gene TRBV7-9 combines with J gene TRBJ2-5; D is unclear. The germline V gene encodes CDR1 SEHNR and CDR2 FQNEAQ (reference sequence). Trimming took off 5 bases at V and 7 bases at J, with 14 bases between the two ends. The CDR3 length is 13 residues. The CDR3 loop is CASSPDHAGTQYF. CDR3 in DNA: TGTGCCAGCAGCCCCGACCACGCCGGGACCCAGTACTTC.

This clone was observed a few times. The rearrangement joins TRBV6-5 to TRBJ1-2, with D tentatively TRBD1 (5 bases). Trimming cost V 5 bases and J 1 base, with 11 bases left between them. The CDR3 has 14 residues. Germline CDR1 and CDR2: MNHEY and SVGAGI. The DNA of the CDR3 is TGTGCCAGCAGTAAACGGGGGTTTAACTATGGCTACACCTTC. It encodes CASSKRGFNYGYTF.

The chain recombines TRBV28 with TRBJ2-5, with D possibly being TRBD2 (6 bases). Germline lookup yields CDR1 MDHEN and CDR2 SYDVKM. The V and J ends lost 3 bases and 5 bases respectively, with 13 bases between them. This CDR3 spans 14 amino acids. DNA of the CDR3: TGTGCCAGCAGTTTCCGGGGGAACGGTGAGACCCAGTACTTC. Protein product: CASSFRGNGETQYF.

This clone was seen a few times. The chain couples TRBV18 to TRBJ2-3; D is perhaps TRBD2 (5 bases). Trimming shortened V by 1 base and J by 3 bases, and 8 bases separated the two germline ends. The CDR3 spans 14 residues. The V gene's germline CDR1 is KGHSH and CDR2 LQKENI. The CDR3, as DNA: TGTGCCAGCTCACCACGAGGGTGGACAGATACGCAGTATTTT. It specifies CASSPRGWTDTQYF.

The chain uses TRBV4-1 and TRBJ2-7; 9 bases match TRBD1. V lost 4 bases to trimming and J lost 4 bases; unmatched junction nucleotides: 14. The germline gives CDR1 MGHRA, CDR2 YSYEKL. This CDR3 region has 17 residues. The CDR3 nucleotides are TGCGCCAGCAGCCGAGGAAATCCGGGACAGGGACCTTACGAGCAGTACTTC. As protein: CASSRGNPGQGPYEQYF.

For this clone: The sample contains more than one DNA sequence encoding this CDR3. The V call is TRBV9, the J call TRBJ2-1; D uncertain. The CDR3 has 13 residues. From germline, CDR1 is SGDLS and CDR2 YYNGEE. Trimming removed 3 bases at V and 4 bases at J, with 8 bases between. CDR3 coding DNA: TGTGCCAGCAGCGCCCGACCTTACAATGAGCAGTTCTTC. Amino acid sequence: CASSARPYNEQFF.

CDR3 amino acids: CASSFGLTPTDTQYF. The CDR3 bases are TGTGCCAGCAGCTTCGGACTAACCCCCACAGATACGCAGTATTTT. This chain joins TRBV7-2 and TRBJ2-3; TRBD2 might be the D (6 bases). The CDR3 has 15 amino acids. With 3 bases removed from V and 2 bases from J, the gap between germline ends came to 12 bases. Per the germline V gene, CDR1 is SGHTA and CDR2 is FQGNSA.

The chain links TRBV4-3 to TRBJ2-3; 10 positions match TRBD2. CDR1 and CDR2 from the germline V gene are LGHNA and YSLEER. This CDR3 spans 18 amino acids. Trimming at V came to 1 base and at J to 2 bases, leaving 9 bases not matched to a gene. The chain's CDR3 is CASSQGSSGSPYTDTQYF. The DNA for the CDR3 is TGCGCCAGCAGCCAAGGATCTAGCGGGAGTCCTTACACAGATACGCAGTATTTT.

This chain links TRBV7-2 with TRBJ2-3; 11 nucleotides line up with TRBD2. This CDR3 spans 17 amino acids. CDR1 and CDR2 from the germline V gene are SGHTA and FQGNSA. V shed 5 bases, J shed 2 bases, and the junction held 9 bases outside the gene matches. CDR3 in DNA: TGTGCCAGCAGCCCGGGCGGTAGCGGGGGGGTCACAGATACGCAGTATTTT. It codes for CASSPGGSGGVTDTQYF.